This T cell receptor beta chain came from a study of T cell changes during pregnancy in multiple sclerosis. V lost 0 bases, J lost 5 bases, and 15 bases lay in between. The CDR3 covers 16 residues. Germline CDR1 reads MNHNY; CDR2 reads SVGAGI (reference sequence). Some clones are missing from TCRdb's copy, which holds only in-frame ones; the method was immunoSEQ multiplex PCR. The sample includes 55,000 to 70,000 clones, 92% seen only once; the top ten take 1.3% to 1.5%. This specimen consisted of peripheral blood, obtained in the second trimester of pregnancy. The gene calls are TRBV6-6 and TRBJ2-3, with a weak D call TRBD2 (7 bases). The sequence was obtained from a female donor in good health, enrolled as a control in a pregnancy study. The CDR3 DNA reads as TGTGCCAGCAGTTACTCGAGGGGGGGGGTAGGAGATACGCAGTATTTT. Protein: CASSYSRGGVGDTQYF.